These T cell receptor beta chains were read from a single sample in a study of T cells in Graves' hyperthyroidism and ophthalmopathy. TCRdb ran MiXCR on the multiplex PCR reads and lists one entry per CDR3 protein. The sample includes a few hundred thousand distinct CDR3 sequences, about 18% seen only once; the top ten take approximately 54%. The source material was blood. Receptors originate from a woman aged 45-65 years with Graves' hyperthyroidism. Both conserved end residues are part of each CDR3. D genes are given only for firm matches. For some rows the clone size is stated as once, few or many, or as a class when expanded; others skip it.

v_call	d_call	j_call	clone_size	cdr3_aa	cdr3_nt
TRBV28	NA	TRBJ2-2	NA	CTSTPGGFTGELFF	TGTACCAGCACCCCCGGCGGCTTCACCGGGGAGCTGTTTTTT
TRBV28	TRBD2	TRBJ2-5	NA	CASSPWTSVGETQYF	TGTGCCAGCAGTCCCTGGACTAGCGTTGGGGAGACCCAGTACTTC
TRBV20-1	TRBD1	TRBJ2-7	NA	CSATTLRQGSYEQYF	TGCAGTGCTACAACGTTAAGACAGGGTAGCTACGAGCAGTACTTC
TRBV5-1	TRBD1	TRBJ1-2	many	CASSRTGGEGYTF	TGCGCCAGCAGCCGGACAGGGGGCGAAGGCTACACCTTC
TRBV27	NA	TRBJ1-5	once	CASSPSFGTFQPQHF	TGTGCCAGCAGTCCAAGTTTCGGGACATTCCAGCCCCAGCATTTT
TRBV20-1	NA	TRBJ2-3	few	CSARGVRGRTDTQYF	TGCAGTGCTAGAGGTGTGCGGGGCCGCACAGATACGCAGTATTTT
TRBV10-2	NA	TRBJ2-1	NA	CASSEGTPAYNEQFF	TGCGCCAGCAGTGAAGGGACGCCCGCCTACAATGAGCAGTTCTTC
TRBV12-3/TRBV12-4	NA	TRBJ2-7	NA	CASSGRGEQYF	TGTGCCAGCAGTGGGCGAGGGGAGCAGTACTTC
TRBV3-1	TRBD2	TRBJ2-2	few	CASSQDFRGRFTGELFF	TGTGCCAGCAGCCAAGATTTCCGCGGGAGGTTCACCGGGGAGCTGTTTTTT
TRBV6-2/TRBV6-3	TRBD2	TRBJ2-2	few	CASTRRGVPGELFF	TGTGCCAGCACCCGACGGGGGGTCCCCGGGGAGCTGTTTTTT
TRBV27	TRBD2	TRBJ2-1	many	CASVGAGEQFF	TGTGCCAGCGTCGGAGCGGGGGAGCAGTTCTTC
TRBV18	NA	TRBJ2-1	NA	CASSLWTDTNEQFF	TGTGCCAGCTCACTGTGGACTGATACTAATGAGCAGTTCTTC
TRBV19	NA	TRBJ1-5	NA	CASSIDWVGASYQPQHF	TGTGCCAGTAGTATAGATTGGGTAGGGGCCAGCTATCAGCCCCAGCATTTT
TRBV5-1	TRBD1	TRBJ1-4	NA	CASSPPGGREKLFF	TGCGCCAGCAGCCCGCCAGGGGGCCGGGAAAAACTGTTTTTT
TRBV5-1	TRBD1	TRBJ1-1	many	CASSLGSGGLDTEAFF	TGCGCCAGCAGCTTGGGCTCAGGGGGCCTCGACACTGAAGCTTTCTTT
TRBV12-3/TRBV12-4	NA	TRBJ2-2	few	CASRTNGGTGELFF	TGTGCCAGCAGAACAAATGGGGGGACCGGGGAGCTGTTTTTT
TRBV5-1	NA	TRBJ2-3	once	CASSLSFGDTQYF	TGCGCCAGCAGCTTGTCATTTGGGGATACGCAGTATTTT
TRBV7-2	NA	TRBJ1-4	few	CASSRTRTDLNEKLFF	TGTGCCAGCAGCCGCACCCGGACAGATCTTAATGAAAAACTGTTTTTT
TRBV6-1	NA	TRBJ2-7	few	CASSITSEVYEQYF	TGTGCCAGCAGTATCACCTCCGAGGTCTACGAGCAGTACTTC
TRBV13	TRBD2	TRBJ2-7	few	CASSRGLAGHEQYF	TGTGCCAGCAGCCGCGGACTAGCGGGACACGAGCAGTACTTC
TRBV15	TRBD1	TRBJ1-4	few	CATSRIPTGGHEKLFF	TGTGCCACCAGCAGAATTCCGACAGGGGGTCATGAAAAACTGTTTTTT